This T cell receptor beta chain was profiled in a study of CD8+ T cells in alopecia areata. Study in general: Those treated were given oral tofacitinib at 5 to 10 mg twice daily.

Treatment noted: oral pan-JAK inhibitor, 5-10 mg twice daily. The study team obtained lesional scalp punch biopsies and peripheral blood from alopecia areata patients. Worth noting for this clone: Its cognate antigen is unknown.

Extraction of RNA preceded its reverse transcription into cDNA, which served as the sequencing template. Assay: immunoSEQ multiplex PCR; the TCRdb copy retains only in-frame clones and omits some. The sample records about 170,000 clones, approximately 52% being singletons. Broader study findings: One nonresponder makes the tie between baseline CD8+ expansion and response uncertain.

The sample consisted of CD4+ T cells sorted from blood, taken between weeks 55 and 70, from a patient treated with tofacitinib. This receptor was identified in a human donor with alopecia areata.

The CDR3 here is CSVSTGDKPGELFF. Here the CDR3 DNA reads TGCAGCGTTTCGACAGGGGATAAACCGGGGGAGCTGTTTTTT. V and J are TRBV29-1 and TRBJ2-2; TRBD1 matches at 8 bases. In germline, CDR1 is SQVTM, CDR2 ANQGSEA. The CDR3 spans 14 residues. Germline trimming cut 5 bases from V and 8 bases from J; bases unmatched to any gene: 10.